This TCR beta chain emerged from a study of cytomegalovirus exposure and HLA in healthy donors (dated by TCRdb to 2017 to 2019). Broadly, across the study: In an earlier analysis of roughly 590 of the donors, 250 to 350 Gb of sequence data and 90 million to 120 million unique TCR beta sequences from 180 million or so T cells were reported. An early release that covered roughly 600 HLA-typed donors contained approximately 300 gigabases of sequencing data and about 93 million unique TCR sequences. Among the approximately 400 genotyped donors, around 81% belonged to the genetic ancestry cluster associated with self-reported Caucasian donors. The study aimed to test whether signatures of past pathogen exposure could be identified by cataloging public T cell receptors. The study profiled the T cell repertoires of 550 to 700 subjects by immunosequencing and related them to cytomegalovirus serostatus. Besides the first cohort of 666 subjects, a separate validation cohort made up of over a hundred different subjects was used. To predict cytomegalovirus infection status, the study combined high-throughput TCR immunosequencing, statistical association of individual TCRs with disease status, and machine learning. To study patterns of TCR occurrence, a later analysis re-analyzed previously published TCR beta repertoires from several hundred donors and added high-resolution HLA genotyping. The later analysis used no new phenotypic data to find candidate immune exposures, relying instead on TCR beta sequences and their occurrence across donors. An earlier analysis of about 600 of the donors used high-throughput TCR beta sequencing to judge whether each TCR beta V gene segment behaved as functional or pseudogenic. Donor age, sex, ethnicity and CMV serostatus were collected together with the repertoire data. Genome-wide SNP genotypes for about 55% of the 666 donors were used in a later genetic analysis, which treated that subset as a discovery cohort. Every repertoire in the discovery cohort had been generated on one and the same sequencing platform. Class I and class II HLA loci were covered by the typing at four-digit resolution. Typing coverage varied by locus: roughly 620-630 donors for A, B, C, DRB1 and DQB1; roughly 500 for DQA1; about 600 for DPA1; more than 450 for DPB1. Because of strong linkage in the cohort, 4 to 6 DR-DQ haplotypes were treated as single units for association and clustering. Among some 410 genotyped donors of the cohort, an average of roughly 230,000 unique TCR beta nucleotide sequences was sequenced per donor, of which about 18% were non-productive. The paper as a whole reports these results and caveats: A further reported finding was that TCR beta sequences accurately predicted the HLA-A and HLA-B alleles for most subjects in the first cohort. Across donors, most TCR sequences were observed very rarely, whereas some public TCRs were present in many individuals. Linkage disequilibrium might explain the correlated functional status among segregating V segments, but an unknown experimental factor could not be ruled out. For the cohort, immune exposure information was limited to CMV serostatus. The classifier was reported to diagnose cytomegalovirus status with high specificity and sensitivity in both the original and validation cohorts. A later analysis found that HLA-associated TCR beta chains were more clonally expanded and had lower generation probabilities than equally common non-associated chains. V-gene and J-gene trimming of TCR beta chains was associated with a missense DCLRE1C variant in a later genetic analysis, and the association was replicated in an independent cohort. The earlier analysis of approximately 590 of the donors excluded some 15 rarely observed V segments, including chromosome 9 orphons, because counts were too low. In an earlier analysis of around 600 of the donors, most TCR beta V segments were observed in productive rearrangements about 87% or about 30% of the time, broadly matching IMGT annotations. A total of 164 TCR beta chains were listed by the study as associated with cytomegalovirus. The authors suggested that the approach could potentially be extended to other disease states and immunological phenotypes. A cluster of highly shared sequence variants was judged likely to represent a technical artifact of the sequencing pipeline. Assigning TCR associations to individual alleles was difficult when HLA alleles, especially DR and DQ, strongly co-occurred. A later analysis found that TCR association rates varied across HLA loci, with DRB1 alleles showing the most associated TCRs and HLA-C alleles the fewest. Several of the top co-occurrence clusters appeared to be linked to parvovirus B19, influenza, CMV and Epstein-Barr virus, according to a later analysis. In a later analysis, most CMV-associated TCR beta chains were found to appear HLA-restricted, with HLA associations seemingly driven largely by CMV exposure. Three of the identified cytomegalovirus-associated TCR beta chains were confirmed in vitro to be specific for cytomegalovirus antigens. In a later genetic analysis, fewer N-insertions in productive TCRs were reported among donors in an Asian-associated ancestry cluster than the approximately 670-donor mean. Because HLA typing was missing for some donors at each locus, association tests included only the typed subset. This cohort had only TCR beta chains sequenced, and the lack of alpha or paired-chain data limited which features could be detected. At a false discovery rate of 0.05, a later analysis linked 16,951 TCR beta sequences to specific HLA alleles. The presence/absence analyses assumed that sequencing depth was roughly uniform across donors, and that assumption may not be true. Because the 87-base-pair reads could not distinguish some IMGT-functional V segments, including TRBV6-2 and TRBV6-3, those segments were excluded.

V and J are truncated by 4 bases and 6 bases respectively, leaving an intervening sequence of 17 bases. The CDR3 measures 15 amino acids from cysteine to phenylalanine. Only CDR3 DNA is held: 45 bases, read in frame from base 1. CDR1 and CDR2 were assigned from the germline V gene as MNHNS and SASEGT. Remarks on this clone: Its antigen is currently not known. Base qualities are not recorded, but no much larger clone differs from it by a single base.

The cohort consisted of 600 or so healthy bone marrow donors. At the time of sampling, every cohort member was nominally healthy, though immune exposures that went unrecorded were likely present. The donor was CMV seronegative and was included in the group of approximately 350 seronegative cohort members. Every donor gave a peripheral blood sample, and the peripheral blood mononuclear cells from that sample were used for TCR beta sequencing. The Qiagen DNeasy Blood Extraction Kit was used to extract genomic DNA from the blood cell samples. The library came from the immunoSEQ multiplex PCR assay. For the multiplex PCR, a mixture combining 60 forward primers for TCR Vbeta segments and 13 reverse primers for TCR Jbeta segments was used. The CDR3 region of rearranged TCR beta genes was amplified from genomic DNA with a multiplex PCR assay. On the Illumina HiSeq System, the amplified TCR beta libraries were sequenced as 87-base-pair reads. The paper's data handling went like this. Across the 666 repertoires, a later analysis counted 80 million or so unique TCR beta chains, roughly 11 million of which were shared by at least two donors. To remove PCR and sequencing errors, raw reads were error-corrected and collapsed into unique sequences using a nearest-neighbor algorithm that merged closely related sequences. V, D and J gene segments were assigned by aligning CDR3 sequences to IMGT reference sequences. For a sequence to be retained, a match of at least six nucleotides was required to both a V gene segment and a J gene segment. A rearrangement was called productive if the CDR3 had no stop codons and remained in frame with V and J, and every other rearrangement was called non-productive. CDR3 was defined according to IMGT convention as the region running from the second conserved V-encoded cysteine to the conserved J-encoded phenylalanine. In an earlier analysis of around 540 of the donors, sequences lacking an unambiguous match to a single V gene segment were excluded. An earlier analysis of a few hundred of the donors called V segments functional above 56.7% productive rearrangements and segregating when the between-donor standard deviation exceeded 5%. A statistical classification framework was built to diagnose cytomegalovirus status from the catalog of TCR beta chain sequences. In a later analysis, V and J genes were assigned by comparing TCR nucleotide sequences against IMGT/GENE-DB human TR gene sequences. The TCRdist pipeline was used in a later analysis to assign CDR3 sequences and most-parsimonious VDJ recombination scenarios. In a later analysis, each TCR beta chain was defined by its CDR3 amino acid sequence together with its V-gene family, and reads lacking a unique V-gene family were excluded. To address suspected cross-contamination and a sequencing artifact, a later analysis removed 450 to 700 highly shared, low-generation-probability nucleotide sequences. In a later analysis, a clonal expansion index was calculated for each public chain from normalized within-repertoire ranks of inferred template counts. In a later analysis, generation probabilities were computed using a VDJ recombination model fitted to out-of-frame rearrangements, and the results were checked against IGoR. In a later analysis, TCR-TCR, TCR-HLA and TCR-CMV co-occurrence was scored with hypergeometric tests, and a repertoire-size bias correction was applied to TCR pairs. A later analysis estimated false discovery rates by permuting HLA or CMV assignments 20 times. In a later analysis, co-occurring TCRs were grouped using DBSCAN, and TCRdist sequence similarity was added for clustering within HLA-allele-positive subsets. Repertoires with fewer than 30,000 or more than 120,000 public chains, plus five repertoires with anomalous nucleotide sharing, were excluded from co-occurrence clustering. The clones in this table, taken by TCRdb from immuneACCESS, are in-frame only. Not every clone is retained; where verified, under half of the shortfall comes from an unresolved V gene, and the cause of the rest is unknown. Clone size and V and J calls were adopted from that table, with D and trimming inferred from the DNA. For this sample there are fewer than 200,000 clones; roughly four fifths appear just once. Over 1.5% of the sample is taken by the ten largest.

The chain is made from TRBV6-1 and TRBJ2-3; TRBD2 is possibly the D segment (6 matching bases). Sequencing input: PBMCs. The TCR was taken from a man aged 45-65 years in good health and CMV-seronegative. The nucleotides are TGTGCCAGCAGTGTCTTAGGTCCGGGGGTGGATACGCAGTATTTT. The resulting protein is CASSVLGPGVDTQYF.